The 20 T cell receptor beta chains in this list originate from one sample, sequenced in a study of T cell responses to AZD1222 COVID-19 vaccine. Profiled with immunoSEQ multiplex PCR; TCRdb holds only in-frame clones, not every one. The repertoire holds about 180,000 clones, with approximately 86% as singletons. This specimen consisted of peripheral blood, obtained on day 0 of AZD1222 vaccination. The receptors stem from an adult in good health.

The chain is built from TRBV6-5 and TRBJ1-1, with 7 bases lining up with TRBD1. V gave up 7 bases and J gave up 1 base; unmatched junction bases: 6. The CDR3 has 14 amino acids. From germline, CDR1 is MNHEY and CDR2 SVGAGI. This chain's CDR3 is CASNVRTGNTEAFF. The CDR3 DNA follows: TGTGCCAGCAATGTAAGGACAGGGAACACTGAAGCTTTCTTT.

This clone turned up a few times. The rearrangement uses TRBV5-5 and TRBJ2-5; possible D gene TRBD1, 6 bases. Germline CDR1 is SGHKS and CDR2 is YYEKEE (reference sequence). There are 17 residues in the CDR3. Trimming shortened V by 0 bases and J by 5 bases, and 20 bases separated the two germline ends. This CDR3 reads CASSLEGDRRSGETQYF. The CDR3, as DNA: TGTGCCAGCAGCTTGGAGGGGGACCGGCGCTCGGGGGAGACCCAGTACTTC.

The V and J genes are TRBV5-1 and TRBJ1-1; 8 bases are shared with TRBD1. The CDR3 sequence is 17 residues long. The germline V gene encodes CDR1 SGHRS and CDR2 YFSETQ. V shed 3 bases, J shed 1 base, and the junction held 11 bases outside the gene matches. This CDR3 is CASSSAGRGRWNTEAFF. The CDR3 region has the DNA TGCGCCAGCAGCTCCGCGGGCAGGGGGCGATGGAACACTGAAGCTTTCTTT.

This rearrangement joins TRBV27 to TRBJ2-6, with D hard to call. This CDR3 is built from 13 residues. CDR1 and CDR2 from the germline V gene are MNHEY and SMNVEV (reference sequence). Trimming pared 3 bases from V and 3 bases from J, leaving 3 bases between. DNA for the CDR3: TGTGCCAGCAGTTTCTTTGGGGCCAACGTCCTGACTTTC. This translates into CASSFFGANVLTF.

This clone was seen a single time. The chain employs TRBV18 and TRBJ2-1; D call uncertain. Germline CDR1 KGHSH, CDR2 LQKENI. V lost 4 bases and J 2 bases, leaving 6 bases between the germline ends. The CDR3 is 13 residues long. The CDR3 loop reads CASSLTTYNEQFF. DNA of the CDR3: TGTGCCAGCTCACTAACGACCTACAATGAGCAGTTCTTC. Supplemented by reference TRBV18 and TRBJ2-1, the full variable domain reads NAGVMQNPRHLVRRRGQEARLRCSPMKGHSHVYWYRQLPEEGLKFMVYLQKENIIDESGMPKERFSAEFPKEGPSILRIQQVVRGDSAAYFCASSLTTYNEQFFGPGTRLTVL.

This sequence joins TRBV6-6 and TRBJ2-2, with 9 bases aligning to TRBD1. The ends lost 2 bases at V and 11 bases at J; junction bases unmatched: 3. The CDR3 consists of 13 residues. CDR1 is MNHNY and CDR2 is SVGAGI in the germline V gene (reference sequence). The CDR3 DNA reads as TGTGCCAGCAGTTACCGGGACAGGGAAGAGCTGTTTTTT. Amino acid sequence: CASSYRDREELFF.

The chain is built from TRBV28 and TRBJ2-3; TRBD2 matches at 9 bases. Per the germline V gene, CDR1 is MDHEN and CDR2 is SYDVKM. J was trimmed by 5 bases and V by 2 bases; bases with no gene match: 5. This CDR3 contains 15 residues. The CDR3 sequence is CASSLAGGREDTQYF. CDR3 nucleotides: TGTGCCAGCAGTTTAGCGGGGGGGCGGGAAGATACGCAGTATTTT.

A remark on this clone: Other DNA sequences in the same sample also yield this CDR3. The rearrangement uses TRBV4-3 and TRBJ1-2; 7 bases match TRBD1. Per the germline V gene, CDR1 is LGHNA and CDR2 is YSLEER. The CDR3 runs 13 residues. The J segment lost 5 bases and the V segment lost 0 bases, leaving 0 bases of the junction unmatched. The chain's CDR3 is CASSQDRGYGYTF. CDR3 sequence (DNA): TGCGCCAGCAGCCAAGACAGGGGGTATGGCTACACCTTC.

The chain joins TRBV12-5 to TRBJ2-1; 8 bases agree with TRBD2. The germline V gene has CDR1 LGHNT and CDR2 FRNRAP. The CDR3 extends over 17 amino acids. V lost 4 bases and J lost 0; bases outside the gene matches: 8. CDR3 in amino acids: CASGSNPGTSSYNEQFF. Here the CDR3 DNA reads TGTGCTAGTGGTTCGAACCCCGGGACTAGCTCCTACAATGAGCAGTTCTTC.

This clone was seen only once. The V call is TRBV7-2, the J call TRBJ2-1; 8 bases map to TRBD2. Germline CDR1 reads SGHTA; CDR2 reads FQGNSA. The length of the CDR3 is 14 residues. With 3 bases clipped from V and 5 bases from J, the junction kept 3 bases outside the gene matches. The CDR3 protein is CASSFSGDNNEQFF. As DNA, the CDR3 is TGTGCCAGCAGCTTTAGCGGGGATAACAATGAGCAGTTCTTC.

This clone occurred a few times. The gene calls are TRBV28 and TRBJ2-7; D not certain. From germline, CDR1 is MDHEN and CDR2 SYDVKM. Deletions cut 9 bases from V and 3 bases from J, with 9 bases between. This CDR3 has 11 amino acids. CDR3 DNA: TGTGCCAGTTTCGACCTCTACGAGCAGTACTTC. This gives the protein CASFDLYEQYF.

This chain joins TRBV30 and TRBJ1-4, with D maybe TRBD1 (5 bases). Looked up from germline, CDR1 is GTSNPN and CDR2 is SVGIG (reference sequence). This CDR3 contains 13 residues. Trimming cost V 3 bases and J 6 bases, with 11 bases left between them. The CDR3 sequence is CAWSGGGDEKLFF. CDR3 in DNA: TGTGCCTGGAGCGGCGGGGGGGATGAAAAACTGTTTTTT.

This sequence joins TRBV12-5 and TRBJ1-1, with 7 positions matching TRBD1. CDR1 and CDR2 from the germline V gene are LGHNT and FRNRAP. The CDR3 consists of 12 residues. The junction had 4 bases not matched to a gene; V was cut back by 6 bases and J by 6 bases. The CDR3 is CASGTGKAEAFF. CDR3 sequence (DNA): TGTGCTAGTGGGACAGGGAAGGCTGAAGCTTTCTTT.

CDR3 sequence reads: CASSPPGAGFNEQFF. The CDR3 DNA sequence: TGTGCCAGCAGCCCCCCGGGAGCGGGGTTTAATGAGCAGTTCTTC. The chain links TRBV14 to TRBJ2-1, with 7 nucleotides matching TRBD2. The CDR3 runs to 15 residues. The junction had 10 bases not matched to a gene; V was cut back by 4 bases and J by 7 bases. Germline-derived CDR1 and CDR2 are SGHDN and FVKESK.

This CDR3 is CASSLGRLAGGPHEQYF. The DNA of the CDR3 is TGTGCCAGCAGCTTAGGAAGACTAGCGGGAGGGCCCCACGAGCAGTACTTC. The chain uses TRBV7-9 and TRBJ2-7; 14 nucleotides align to TRBD2. The V gene's germline CDR1 is SEHNR and CDR2 FQNEAQ (reference sequence). Trimming cost V 1 base and J 5 bases; bases outside gene matches: 7. CDR3 length: 17 amino acids.

The chain couples TRBV5-4 to TRBJ2-7; possible D gene TRBD1, 6 bases. The length of the CDR3 is 14 residues. With 2 bases removed from V and 3 bases from J, the gap between germline ends came to 12 bases. From germline, CDR1 is SGHNT and CDR2 YYREEE (reference sequence). CDR3 sequence reads: CASSLGQGFYEQYF. The CDR3 region has the DNA TGTGCCAGCAGCTTAGGGCAGGGGTTCTACGAGCAGTACTTC. The complete variable domain, with remaining parts taken from reference TRBV5-4 and TRBJ2-7, reads ETGVTQSPTHLIKTRGQQVTLRCSSQSGHNTVSWYQQALGQGPQFIFQYYREEENGRGNFPPRFSGLQFPNYSSELNVNALELDDSALYLCASSLGQGFYEQYFGPGTRLTVT.

The rearrangement uses TRBV27 and TRBJ2-7; D gene unclear. Germline V gives CDR1 MNHEY, CDR2 SMNVEV (reference sequence). The germline V and J ends were trimmed by 2 bases and 4 bases, with 9 bases remaining between them. This CDR3 spans 13 amino acids. As DNA, the CDR3 is TGTGCCAGCAGTTTAGCAGGCCCGTACGAGCAGTACTTC. Translation: CASSLAGPYEQYF.

V gene TRBV4-3 combines with J gene TRBJ2-1; no reliable D call. Germline CDR1 and CDR2: LGHNA and YSLEER. V was cut by 2 bases and J by 10 bases, with 12 bases left in between. This CDR3 is 13 amino acids long. The CDR3 nucleotides are TGCGCCAGCAGCCAACGGAACCCGCCCGAGCAGTTCTTC. Translated, it gives CASSQRNPPEQFF.

V is TRBV7-9 and J is TRBJ1-5, with 7 bases that match TRBD1. CDR3 length: 14 amino acids. Trimming at V came to 4 bases and at J to 1 base, leaving 1 base not matched to a gene. CDR1 and CDR2 (germline): SEHNR, FQNEAQ (reference sequence). Here the CDR3 reads CASSSGQSNQPQHF. The CDR3 DNA reads as TGTGCCAGCAGCTCGGGACAGAGCAATCAGCCCCAGCATTTT.

In this sample, this clone turned up a few times. This chain connects TRBV18 to TRBJ1-4; TRBD1 aligns across 8 bases. Trimming removed 3 bases from V and 7 bases from J; junction bases left unmatched: 13. The germline gives CDR1 KGHSH, CDR2 LQKENI. This CDR3 comprises 17 residues. The CDR3 loop reads CASSPLPGDRSGEKLFF. CDR3 DNA sequence: TGTGCCAGCTCACCTCTACCCGGGGACAGGTCGGGTGAAAAACTGTTTTTT. The variable domain in full, with the rest retrieved from reference TRBV18 and TRBJ1-4, is NAGVMQNPRHLVRRRGQEARLRCSPMKGHSHVYWYRQLPEEGLKFMVYLQKENIIDESGMPKERFSAEFPKEGPSILRIQQVVRGDSAAYFCASSPLPGDRSGEKLFFGSGTQLSVL.